The TCR beta chain under discussion was sequenced for a study of OX40 agonist ivuxolimab in advanced cancers. The method was immunoSEQ multiplex PCR; TCRdb's version includes in-frame clones alone and lacks a portion of them. The sample includes about 91,000 clones, more than 80% of them seen just once. Autoimmune disease history or systemic immunosuppression led to patients being barred. The length of the CDR3 is 13 residues. Trimming pared 5 bases from V and 6 bases from J, leaving 12 bases between. From germline, CDR1 is SEHNR and CDR2 FQNEAQ (reference sequence). This receptor was obtained from an adult with an advanced solid tumor such as melanoma, head and neck, liver or kidney cancer. Sequenced here: CD4+ or CD8+ T cells sorted from blood, sampled in a trial of the OX40 agonist ivuxolimab. The rearrangement uses TRBV7-9 and TRBJ2-3; D remains unclear. CDR3 protein: CASSLSTPDTQYF. In DNA form, the CDR3 reads TGTGCCAGCAGCCTGTCCACCCCCGATACGCAGTATTTT.